The clone carrying this TCR beta chain was observed a handful of times. Its antigen is unknown. The source of the sample is a study of regulatory T cells in long-lasting Graves disease. Sample time point: persistent/refractory GD, antithyroid drugs over 5 years with positive TRAb. The authors made the TCR library using RNA they extracted from PBMCs. Staff drew approximately 9.3 milliliters of peripheral blood into EDTA tubes. Trimming took 5 bases from V and 3 from J, leaving 23 bases between them. This CDR3 spans 17 amino acids. Regarding the study as a whole: Persistent Graves' patients showed less TCR diversity than newly diagnosed ones. Few sampled subjects may have lowered accuracy. Persistent disease exhibited a predilection for TRBV28, TRBJ1-2 and TRBJ2-5.

Arm-PCR of CDR3 regions with iRepertoire HTBI primers generated TCR beta libraries. Each CDR3 protein is one row after TCRdb ran MiXCR on the multiplex PCR reads. In the table there are 350,000 to 450,000 distinct CDR3 sequences, less than 25% of which are singletons. The chain joins TRBV12-3 or TRBV12-4 to TRBJ2-7; D remains unclear. The receptor comes from a female donor with Graves disease. The starting material was peripheral blood mononuclear cells (PBMCs), obtained when the disease was refractory, from a patient treated with antithyroid drugs. The CDR3 DNA is TGTGCCAGCAGTCCCCCCCCGGAAGGACGGTCCCACTACGAGCAGTACTTC. Translating it yields CASSPPPEGRSHYEQYF.